These 32 T cell receptor beta chains came from one sample sequenced in a study of blood T cell repertoires in COVID-19. The data were produced by immunoSEQ multiplex PCR, yet TCRdb's version contains in-frame clones alone and is incomplete. The data show about 44,000 clones, 90% to 95% seen once. The sequenced material came from peripheral blood. These receptors were taken from a man aged 50-59 years with COVID-19, enrolled during active disease.

The chain uses TRBV6-2 or TRBV6-3 and TRBJ2-6, with 10 bases that match TRBD1. There are 16 residues in the CDR3. Germline V CDR1 and CDR2: MNHEY, SVGEGT. V lost 6 bases, J lost 4 bases, and 6 bases stayed unmatched. In DNA, the CDR3 is TGTGCCAGCAGCTCCGGGACAGGGGACGGGGCCAACGTCCTGACTTTC. It is translated as CASSSGTGDGANVLTF.

The rearrangement links TRBV6-5 to TRBJ1-6; 7 bases match TRBD1. The ends lost 6 bases at V and 9 bases at J; junction bases unmatched: 8. CDR3 length: 14 amino acids. Germline V gene lookup returns CDR1 MNHEY and CDR2 SVGAGI. In DNA, the CDR3 is TGTGCCAGCAGGGACACAGGGGTCGGTTCACCCCTCCACTTT. Translating gives CASRDTGVGSPLHF.

J is TRBJ1-3 and V is TRBV29-1, with no clear D. V gave up 4 bases and J gave up 0 bases, with 10 bases separating them. The CDR3 spans 14 residues. Germline lookup yields CDR1 SQVTM and CDR2 ANQGSEA. In DNA, the CDR3 is TGCAGCGTTGCGTTTGGGAGCTCTGGAAACACCATATATTTT. Translated, it gives CSVAFGSSGNTIYF.

This clone was recorded once. The rearrangement links TRBV9 to TRBJ1-2, with D maybe TRBD1 (5 bases). The ends were cut back, 0 bases at V and 7 bases at J, with 13 bases in the middle. Per germline, CDR1 SGDLS and CDR2 YYNGEE. The CDR3 is 14 amino acids. The CDR3 loop reads CASSVANQGGGYTF. The CDR3 DNA reads as TGTGCCAGCAGCGTAGCCAATCAGGGAGGTGGCTACACCTTC.

This clone was found once. V gene TRBV10-3 combines with J gene TRBJ2-2, with D possibly being TRBD1 (6 bases). Trimming stripped 3 bases from V and 7 bases from J, with 9 bases between. This CDR3 region has 13 residues. CDR1 is ENHRY and CDR2 is SYGVKD in the germline V gene. This chain's CDR3 is CAISEQGHGELFF. In nucleotides, the CDR3 is TGTGCCATCAGTGAACAGGGCCACGGGGAGCTGTTTTTT.

This clone is a singleton in its sample. The chain combines TRBV7-9 with TRBJ1-4, with 9 bases identical to TRBD1. J lost 6 bases, V lost 3 bases, and 2 bases had no gene match. CDR1 and CDR2 (germline): SEHNR, FQNEAQ (reference sequence). This CDR3 has 14 amino acids. The CDR3 here is CASSFRDRDEKLFF. CDR3 bases: TGTGCCAGCAGCTTCCGGGACAGGGATGAAAAACTGTTTTTT.

The chain links TRBV28 to TRBJ2-4; maybe TRBD1 (6 bases). Germline V gives CDR1 MDHEN, CDR2 SYDVKM. This CDR3 is 14 amino acids long. V lost 5 bases and J lost 9, with 17 bases in between. In DNA, the CDR3 is TGTGCCAGCAGTGAACGCAGGGGAATAAGCATTCAGTACTTC. It codes for CASSERRGISIQYF.

The chain links TRBV28 to TRBJ2-3; D possibly corresponds to TRBD1 (6 bases). The CDR3 spans 13 residues. Trimming shortened V by 6 bases and J by 6 bases, and 13 bases separated the two germline ends. Germline V lookup: CDR1 MDHEN, CDR2 SYDVKM. CDR3 loop: CASREPGVDTQYF. The CDR3 DNA is TGTGCCAGCAGGGAGCCAGGGGTTGATACGCAGTATTTT.

The rearrangement joins TRBV7-8 to TRBJ1-1, with D possibly TRBD1 on 6 matching bases. CDR3 size: 16 residues. The V and J ends lost 0 bases and 0 bases respectively, with 11 bases between them. The germline V gene has CDR1 SGHVS and CDR2 FQNEAQ. CDR3 residues: CASSLAGGSLNTEAFF. The CDR3 DNA sequence: TGTGCCAGCAGCTTAGCAGGGGGATCCCTGAACACTGAAGCTTTCTTT.

The table lists this clone with a count of one. The chain links TRBV19 to TRBJ1-5; D gene unclear. There are 13 residues in the CDR3. The V gene lost 7 bases and the J gene lost 4 bases, with 11 bases spanning the gap. CDR1 is LNHDA and CDR2 is SQIVND in the germline V gene (reference sequence). The CDR3 loop is CASKWTGNQPQHF. Written as DNA, the CDR3 is TGTGCCAGTAAGTGGACGGGGAATCAGCCCCAGCATTTT. The full variable domain, with the rest looked up from reference TRBV19 and TRBJ1-5, is DGGITQSPKYLFRKEGQNVTLSCEQNLNHDAMYWYRQDPGQGLRLIYYSQIVNDFQKGDIAEGYSVSREKKESFPLTVTSAQKNPTAFYLCASKWTGNQPQHFGDGTRLSIL.

This clone showed up just once. J is TRBJ1-1 and V is TRBV2, with a weak D call TRBD1 (6 bases). Germline values: CDR1 SNHLY, CDR2 FYNNEI. CDR3 size: 14 residues. V lost 0 bases to trimming and J lost 2 bases, with 7 bases between them. The CDR3 sequence is CASSEATGNTEAFF. The CDR3, as DNA: TGTGCCAGCAGTGAAGCGACAGGCAACACTGAAGCTTTCTTT.

This chain connects TRBV4-3 to TRBJ2-7, with no clear D. V lost 0 bases and J 9 bases, leaving 15 bases between the germline ends. This CDR3 contains 14 residues. From germline, CDR1 is LGHNA and CDR2 YSLEER. The CDR3: CASSQDSQIGGQYF. Written as DNA, the CDR3 is TGCGCCAGCAGCCAAGACTCGCAGATTGGTGGGCAGTACTTC.

The chain employs TRBV10-3 and TRBJ2-5; TRBD1 agrees at 10 bases. The ends lost 4 bases at V and 6 bases at J; junction bases unmatched: 8. CDR3 size: 15 residues. In germline, CDR1 is ENHRY, CDR2 SYGVKD. The DNA for the CDR3 is TGTGCCATCAGTGGGACAGGGGGAACGGGGCAGACCCAGTACTTC. Its protein product is CAISGTGGTGQTQYF.

V and J are TRBV4-1 and TRBJ2-3; TRBD2 matches 14 bases. V gave up 0 bases and J gave up 0 bases; unmatched junction bases: 2. Germline V gene sequence: CDR1 MGHRA, CDR2 YSYEKL. The CDR3 consists of 18 residues. The CDR3 reads CASSQDRLAGGSTDTQYF. The CDR3 DNA sequence: TGCGCCAGCAGCCAAGATCGACTAGCGGGAGGGAGCACAGATACGCAGTATTTT.

The V gene is TRBV4-1, the J gene TRBJ2-4, with 7 bases lining up with TRBD2. J gave up 0 bases and V 0 bases, and 14 bases lay outside the gene matches. The CDR3 extends over 20 amino acids. CDR1 MGHRA and CDR2 YSYEKL come from the germline V gene. The CDR3 nucleotides read TGCGCCAGCAGCCAAGAGCCAGGCTCTGCTAGCGGTATAGCCAAAAACATTCAGTACTTC. This gives the protein CASSQEPGSASGIAKNIQYF.

J is TRBJ1-5 and V is TRBV6-2 or TRBV6-3; 7 positions agree with TRBD1. Per the germline V gene, CDR1 is MNHEY and CDR2 is SVGEGT. The CDR3 consists of 15 residues. The V segment lost 4 bases and the J segment 1 base; nucleotides outside the gene matches: 4. The CDR3 spells CASSSPGGSNQPQHF. The DNA of the CDR3 is TGTGCCAGCAGTTCGCCAGGGGGGAGCAATCAGCCCCAGCATTTT.

V is TRBV5-1 and J is TRBJ2-2; 12 nucleotides match TRBD2. This CDR3 has 16 residues. The V gene's germline CDR1 is SGHRS and CDR2 YFSETQ. The junction had 6 bases not matched to a gene; V was cut back by 0 bases and J by 9 bases. This chain's CDR3 is CASSLVGLAGYRELFF. The CDR3 nucleotides are TGCGCCAGCAGCTTGGTGGGACTAGCGGGCTACCGGGAGCTGTTTTTT.

V usage is TRBV4-1 and J usage is TRBJ2-2; 15 bases agree with TRBD2. The CDR3 covers 20 residues. The germline gives CDR1 MGHRA, CDR2 YSYEKL. With V trimmed by 4 bases and J by 5 bases, 14 bases remained unmatched. The CDR3 DNA is TGCGCCAGCAGCCCAGGACTAGCGGGAGGGCCGACACGTGGTACCGGGGAGCTGTTTTTT. Translating gives CASSPGLAGGPTRGTGELFF.

The CDR3 region is CASSPGSGDYGYTF. The CDR3 nucleotides are TGTGCCAGCAGCCCCGGGAGTGGTGACTATGGCTACACCTTC. The chain uses TRBV7-9 and TRBJ1-2; D remains unclear. The CDR3 runs 14 residues. The germline V gene has CDR1 SEHNR and CDR2 FQNEAQ (reference sequence). The V end was cut by 5 bases, the J end by 3 bases, with 13 bases between.

The chain is built from TRBV2 and TRBJ1-5; D is perhaps TRBD1 (6 bases). The germline V and J ends were trimmed by 7 bases and 5 bases, with 15 bases remaining between them. The CDR3 consists of 14 residues. Germline CDR1 and CDR2: SNHLY and FYNNEI. CDR3: CASTLGGPYQPQHF. CDR3 sequence (DNA): TGTGCCAGCACCTTGGGGGGGCCCTATCAGCCCCAGCATTTT.

This clone was found a few times. This sequence joins TRBV30 and TRBJ1-4; 10 nucleotides agree with TRBD1. Looked up from germline, CDR1 is GTSNPN and CDR2 is SVGIG (reference sequence). The CDR3 consists of 14 residues. V shed 1 base, J shed 6 bases, and the junction held 2 bases outside the gene matches. CDR3 amino acids: CAWSAGTGDEKLFF. The CDR3 DNA follows: TGTGCCTGGAGTGCCGGGACAGGGGATGAAAAACTGTTTTTT.

The chain carries TRBV6-2 or TRBV6-3 and TRBJ2-2; the D gene is possibly TRBD1 (5 bases). From germline, CDR1 is MNHEY and CDR2 SVGEGT. The ends were cut back, 5 bases at V and 7 bases at J, with 11 bases in the middle. The CDR3 sequence is 13 residues long. CDR3 protein: CASSDRQFGELFF. In DNA, the CDR3 is TGTGCCAGCAGTGATCGACAGTTCGGGGAGCTGTTTTTT.

V is TRBV20-1 and J is TRBJ2-3; D call uncertain. This CDR3 is built from 11 residues. Germline-derived CDR1 and CDR2 are DFQATT and SNEGSKA (reference sequence). The V gene lost 6 bases and the J gene lost 8 bases, with 12 bases spanning the gap. For the CDR3, the DNA is TGCAGTGCCACATCTTGGCCTACGCAGTATTTT. Translated, it gives CSATSWPTQYF.

The chain has TRBV16 and TRBJ2-2; D possibly corresponds to TRBD2 (6 bases). The CDR3 is 14 amino acids. V lost 0 bases to trimming and J lost 8 bases, with 10 bases between them. Germline V CDR1 and CDR2: KGHSY, FQNENV. This CDR3 reads CASSQSGREGELFF. CDR3 bases: TGTGCCAGCAGCCAATCCGGGAGAGAAGGGGAGCTGTTTTTT. Looking up the rest from reference TRBV16 and TRBJ2-2 gives the full variable domain: GEEVAQTPKHLVRGEGQKAKLYCAPIKGHSYVFWYQQVLKNEFKFLISFQNENVFDETGMPKERFSAKCLPNSPCSLEIQATKLEDSAVYFCASSQSGREGELFFGEGSRLTVL.

The V call is TRBV6-5, the J call TRBJ2-3; D unresolved. Germline assignment: CDR1 MNHEY and CDR2 SVGAGI. The CDR3 spans 14 residues. V lost 6 bases and J 0 bases, leaving 10 bases between the germline ends. The CDR3 loop is CASRAFLSTDTQYF. Written as DNA, the CDR3 is TGTGCCAGCAGAGCCTTTCTTAGCACAGATACGCAGTATTTT.

The chain employs TRBV9 and TRBJ2-2; 9 bases line up with TRBD2. The CDR3 has 19 amino acids. Germline assignment: CDR1 SGDLS and CDR2 YYNGEE. After removal of 4 bases from V and 0 bases from J, the junction contained 13 bases not matched to a gene. CDR3 residues: CASSPSGLAGRPNTGELFF. Written as DNA, the CDR3 is TGTGCCAGCAGCCCCAGTGGGCTAGCGGGGCGCCCGAACACCGGGGAGCTGTTTTTT.

The chain has TRBV4-1 and TRBJ2-1; 8 nucleotides line up with TRBD2. The V gene end was trimmed by 1 base and the J gene end by 5 bases; junction bases not matched to a gene: 10. The CDR3 has 17 residues. Germline V gene data show CDR1 as MGHRA and CDR2 as YSYEKL. CDR3 loop: CASSQVFGGSGNNEQFF. The CDR3 region has the DNA TGCGCCAGCAGCCAAGTTTTCGGCGGTAGCGGGAACAATGAGCAGTTCTTC.

This chain joins TRBV2 and TRBJ1-2; TRBD1 matches at 9 bases. The CDR3 sequence is 15 residues long. The V segment lost 3 bases and the J segment 5 bases; nucleotides outside the gene matches: 7. CDR1 and CDR2 from the germline V gene are SNHLY and FYNNEI. CDR3 sequence reads: CASSEMGTGSYGYTF. The CDR3 DNA follows: TGTGCCAGCAGTGAGATGGGGACAGGGAGTTATGGCTACACCTTC. The entire variable domain, with the rest obtained from reference TRBV2 and TRBJ1-2, is as follows: EPEVTQTPSHQVTQMGQEVILRCVPISNHLYFYWYRQILGQKVEFLVSFYNNEISEKSEIFDDQFSVERPDGSNFTLKIRSTKLEDSAMYFCASSEMGTGSYGYTFGSGTRLTVV.

V gene TRBV4-2 combines with J gene TRBJ1-2; maybe TRBD1 (5 bases). Per the germline V gene, CDR1 is LGHNA and CDR2 is YNFKEQ. The CDR3 covers 13 residues. Trimming left V 1 base short and J 5 bases short, with 8 bases between. CDR3 sequence reads: CASSQGQYYGYTF. CDR3 in DNA: TGTGCCAGCAGCCAAGGACAGTATTATGGCTACACCTTC.

The rearrangement uses TRBV10-3 and TRBJ2-7, with D perhaps TRBD2 (5 bases). V lost 0 bases, J lost 9 bases, and 12 bases lay in between. CDR3 length: 13 amino acids. Germline-derived CDR1 and CDR2 are ENHRY and SYGVKD. CDR3 loop: CAISESTREGQYF. CDR3 coding DNA: TGTGCCATCAGTGAGTCGACCCGGGAAGGGCAGTACTTC.

The gene calls are TRBV28 and TRBJ2-2, with 8 bases fitting TRBD1. In germline, CDR1 is MDHEN, CDR2 SYDVKM. The CDR3 spans 17 residues. Trimming cost V 4 bases and J 4 bases; bases outside gene matches: 11. The CDR3, as DNA: TGTGCCAGCAGTTCCGTGGGCCAGGGGGCGCCCACCGGGGAGCTGTTTTTT. Its translation: CASSSVGQGAPTGELFF.

The chain employs TRBV15 and TRBJ2-5; maybe TRBD1 (6 bases). Per the germline V gene, CDR1 is LNHNV and CDR2 is YYDKDF (reference sequence). The ends were cut back, 3 bases at V and 3 bases at J, with 11 bases in the middle. CDR3 length: 14 amino acids. As DNA, the CDR3 is TGTGCCACCAGCAGGGCCACAGGGAAAGAGACCCAGTACTTC. It translates to CATSRATGKETQYF. The complete variable domain, with remaining parts taken from reference TRBV15 and TRBJ2-5, reads DAMVIQNPRYQVTQFGKPVTLSCSQTLNHNVMYWYQQKSSQAPKLLFHYYDKDFNNEADTPDNFQSRRPNTSFCFLDIRSPGLGDTAMYLCATSRATGKETQYFGPGTRLLVL.